One sample yielded the 16 T cell receptor beta chains listed below, sequenced in a study of T cell repertoires in cytomegalovirus infection. TCRdb passed the reads through MiXCR, listing each CDR3 protein once. The sample contains about 340,000 distinct CDR3 sequences, about 29% of which appear only once. Their antigens are not known. The sequenced sample was cultured PBMCs, obtained from culture after CMV antigen stimulation. These receptors were taken from a human donor in good health (CMV status not recorded). Some clones in this sample may be carry-over from other donors' samples.

This clonotype was found many times. The chain couples TRBV27 to TRBJ2-1; possibly TRBD2 for D (6 bases). The CDR3 spans 12 residues. The ends were cut back, 5 bases at V and 15 bases at J, with 17 bases in the middle. CDR1 and CDR2 from the germline V gene are MNHEY and SMNVEV (reference sequence). The CDR3 protein is CASSPFGPGGFF. CDR3 nucleotides: TGTGCCAGCAGTCCTTTTGGACCCGGGGGGTTCTTC.

This chain joins TRBV10-3 and TRBJ1-4; D unresolved. CDR1 and CDR2 from the germline V gene are ENHRY and SYGVKD. The germline V and J ends were trimmed by 5 bases and 8 bases, with 9 bases remaining between them. The length of the CDR3 is 12 residues. The CDR3 sequence: CAISPDQEKLFF. The CDR3 DNA follows: TGTGCCATCAGTCCCGACCAGGAAAAACTGTTTTTT.

This clonotype occurred a few times. The chain couples TRBV28 to TRBJ2-5; D is possibly TRBD1 (5 bases). Germline-derived CDR1 and CDR2 are MDHEN and SYDVKM. CDR3 length equals 17 residues. Trimming stripped 2 bases from V and 0 bases from J, with 16 bases between. The CDR3 DNA reads as TGTGCCAGCAGTTTACTGGACACTATATCGTACCAAGAGACCCAGTACTTC. Translating gives CASSLLDTISYQETQYF.

The rearrangement uses TRBV7-3 and TRBJ2-2, with unresolved D. The CDR3 contains 14 residues. Germline CDR1 reads SGHTA; CDR2 reads FQGTGA. V lost 4 bases and J 4 bases, leaving 10 bases between the germline ends. CDR3 sequence (DNA): TGTGCCAGCAGCTCCAGGCCCTCCACCGGGGAGCTGTTTTTT. Translation gives CASSSRPSTGELFF.

This clonotype was seen a few times. V is TRBV7-6 and J is TRBJ1-1; 7 nucleotides align to TRBD1. The CDR3 is made up of 15 amino acids. Looked up from germline, CDR1 is SGHVS and CDR2 is FNYEAQ. V lost 5 bases and J lost 1; bases outside the gene matches: 7. This chain's CDR3 is CASSAQGRGNTEAFF. The CDR3 nucleotides are TGTGCCAGCAGCGCACAGGGGAGGGGGAACACTGAAGCTTTCTTT.

The chain has TRBV2 and TRBJ1-1, with 9 bases matching TRBD1. After removal of 6 bases from V and 3 bases from J, the junction contained 8 bases not matched to a gene. Germline-derived CDR1 and CDR2 are SNHLY and FYNNEI. This CDR3 has 15 residues. The CDR3 here is CASSAAGTGYTEAFF. The CDR3 nucleotides are TGTGCCAGCAGCGCCGCCGGGACAGGGTACACTGAAGCTTTCTTT.

This clonotype was detected many times. This rearrangement joins TRBV12-3 or TRBV12-4 to TRBJ2-2, with a weak D call TRBD2 (5 bases). V was trimmed by 7 bases and J by 0 bases, leaving 9 bases between them. This CDR3 contains 14 residues. The CDR3: CASTVGTNTGELFF. The CDR3, as DNA: TGTGCCAGCACCGTCGGGACGAACACCGGGGAGCTGTTTTTT.

The chain carries TRBV18 and TRBJ2-7; D may be TRBD1 (5 bases). V was cut by 3 bases and J by 5 bases, with 14 bases left in between. CDR1 KGHSH and CDR2 LQKENI come from the germline V gene. CDR3 length equals 14 residues. The CDR3: CASSPFTRGHEQYF. For the CDR3, the DNA is TGTGCCAGCTCACCCTTTACAAGGGGCCACGAGCAGTACTTC.

The table lists this clonotype with a few counts. The chain carries TRBV5-6 and TRBJ2-1, with D perhaps matching TRBD1 or TRBD2 (5 bases each). The CDR3 has 15 amino acids. The V end was cut by 3 bases, the J end by 4 bases, with 14 bases between. The germline V gene encodes CDR1 SGHDT and CDR2 YYEEEE. The CDR3 DNA sequence: TGTGCCAGCAGCTCCCTCGGGACGTTATACAATGAGCAGTTCTTC. It codes for CASSSLGTLYNEQFF. The variable domain in full, with the rest retrieved from reference TRBV5-6 and TRBJ2-1, is DAGVTQSPTHLIKTRGQQVTLRCSPKSGHDTVSWYQQALGQGPQFIFQYYEEEERQRGNFPDRFSGHQFPNYSSELNVNALLLGDSALYLCASSSLGTLYNEQFFGPGTRLTVL.

This chain joins TRBV12-5 and TRBJ2-5; possibly TRBD1 or TRBD2 for D (5 bases each). This CDR3 spans 13 amino acids. CDR1 and CDR2 (germline): LGHNT, FRNRAP. Trimming took 9 bases from V and 5 from J, leaving 16 bases between them. The CDR3 loop reads CASGTWGGETQYF. In DNA form, the CDR3 reads TGTGCTAGCGGCACGTGGGGCGGGGAGACCCAGTACTTC.

This clonotype was counted between two and nine times. The J gene is TRBJ2-2, the V gene TRBV7-9, with 8 bases identical to TRBD2. CDR1 SEHNR and CDR2 FQNEAQ come from the germline V gene (reference sequence). This CDR3 spans 17 amino acids. With 8 bases clipped from V and 1 base from J, the junction kept 12 bases outside the gene matches. CDR3 in amino acids: CASDGKAGAGNTGELFF. DNA of the CDR3: TGTGCCAGCGACGGCAAAGCGGGGGCCGGGAACACCGGGGAGCTGTTTTTT.

This clonotype was seen just once. The chain is built from TRBV12-3 or TRBV12-4 and TRBJ1-1; perhaps TRBD1 as D (5 bases). CDR3 length: 14 amino acids. Trimming cost V 2 bases and J 5 bases, with 12 bases left between them. CDR3 DNA sequence: TGTGCCAGCAGTTTAACCAGTGGGGGAACTGAAGCTTTCTTT. The encoded protein is CASSLTSGGTEAFF.

This clonotype was recorded only once. V gene TRBV27 combines with J gene TRBJ2-2, with 9 bases that match TRBD2. CDR1 is MNHEY and CDR2 is SMNVEV in the germline V gene (reference sequence). The CDR3 has 18 amino acids. Trimming removed 2 bases from V and 6 bases from J; junction bases left unmatched: 13. Written as DNA, the CDR3 is TGTGCCAGCAGTTTAACACCCCAGGGACTAGCAAGGTCCGGGGAGCTGTTTTTT. This encodes CASSLTPQGLARSGELFF.

About this clonotype: As the CDR3 is not closed by the conserved phenylalanine or tryptophan, this likely results from a read error. This sequence joins TRBV10-3 and TRBJ2-1, with 13 bases lining up with TRBD2. Germline CDR1 reads ENHRY; CDR2 reads SYGVKD. J was trimmed by 5 bases and V by 2 bases; bases with no gene match: 3. The CDR3 has 16 residues. The CDR3 here is CAISELTSGGNNEQFL. In DNA, the CDR3 is TGTGCCATCAGTGAGCTGACTAGCGGGGGGAACAATGAGCAGTTCTTG.

In its sample, this clonotype was seen a few times. The chain joins TRBV18 to TRBJ1-2, with a weak D call TRBD1 (6 bases). This CDR3 region has 16 residues. Germline lookup yields CDR1 KGHSH and CDR2 LQKENI. Trimming stripped 3 bases from V and 2 bases from J, with 16 bases between. In DNA, the CDR3 is TGTGCCAGCTCACCGGAGCCCGACAGGTTGAACTATGGCTACACCTTC. It yields the protein CASSPEPDRLNYGYTF.

This clonotype was found a few times. CDR3 loop: CASSSQGGYTEAFF. The DNA for the CDR3 is TGTGCCAGCAGCTCACAGGGGGGATACACTGAAGCTTTCTTT. The chain recombines TRBV7-3 with TRBJ1-1; TRBD1 matches at 8 bases. Trimming took 4 bases from V and 3 from J; bases not matched to a gene: 4. The CDR3 has 14 amino acids. Germline CDR1 and CDR2: SGHTA and FQGTGA.